This T cell receptor beta chain is from a study of Ad26.COV2.S vaccination and SARS-CoV-2 variants. Turning to the study itself: Donor participated within the Ad26.COV2.S arm of the COV1001 trial. The study's findings and limits: For non-spike TCRs, breadth in vaccine recipients resembled that in placebo recipients. In vaccinated individuals, spike-specific CD8+ and CD4+ T cell responses reportedly displayed substantial breadth. Quantification of TCR breadth and depth may have yielded underestimates of total T cell responses.

Sequenced by immunoSEQ multiplex PCR; TCRdb stores in-frame clones only, minus some. Altogether some 500,000 clones are present, roughly nine tenths being singletons, with the ten largest covering just over 2.5%. About this clone: The antigen is unknown.

V shed 4 bases and J shed 7 bases, with 13 bases lying between them. This CDR3 spans 13 amino acids. The V gene's germline CDR1 is SQVTM and CDR2 ANQGSEA. Treatment denoted: about 20 received Ad26.COV2.S at low or high dose, single or two shots; 5 received placebo; per-sample allocation not given. Samples were taken on day 63 after the first vaccine or placebo injection. This receptor was obtained from a person between 18 and 65 years old who received the Ad26.COV2.S COVID-19 vaccine or a placebo. This sample comprised peripheral blood, obtained in a trial of Ad26.COV2.S vaccine versus placebo. J is TRBJ2-2 and V is TRBV29-1, with D possibly TRBD1 on 6 matching bases. CDR3 protein: CSVGRGRGGELFF. For the CDR3, the DNA is TGCAGCGTTGGCAGGGGCCGGGGCGGGGAGCTGTTTTTT.